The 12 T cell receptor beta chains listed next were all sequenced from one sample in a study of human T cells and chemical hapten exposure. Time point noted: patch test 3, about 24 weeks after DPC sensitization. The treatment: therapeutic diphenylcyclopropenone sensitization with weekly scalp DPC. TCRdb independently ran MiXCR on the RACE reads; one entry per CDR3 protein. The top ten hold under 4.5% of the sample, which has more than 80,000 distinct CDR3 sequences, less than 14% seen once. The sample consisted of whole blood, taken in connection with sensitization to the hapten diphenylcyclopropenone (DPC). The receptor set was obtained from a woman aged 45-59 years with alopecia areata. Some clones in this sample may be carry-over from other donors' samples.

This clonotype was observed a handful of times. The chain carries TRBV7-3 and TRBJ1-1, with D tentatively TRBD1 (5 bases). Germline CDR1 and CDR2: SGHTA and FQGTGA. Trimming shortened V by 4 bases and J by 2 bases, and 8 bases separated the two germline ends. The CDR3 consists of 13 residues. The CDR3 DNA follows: TGTGCCAGCAGCTGGGGACCTAACACTGAAGCTTTCTTT. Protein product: CASSWGPNTEAFF.

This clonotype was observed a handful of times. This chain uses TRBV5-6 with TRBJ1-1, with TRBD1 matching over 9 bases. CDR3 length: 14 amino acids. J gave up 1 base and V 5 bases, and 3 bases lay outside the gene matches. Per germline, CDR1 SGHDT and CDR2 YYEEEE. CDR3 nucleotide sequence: TGTGCCAGCAGTTGGACAGGGGCGAACACTGAAGCTTTCTTT. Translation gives CASSWTGANTEAFF.

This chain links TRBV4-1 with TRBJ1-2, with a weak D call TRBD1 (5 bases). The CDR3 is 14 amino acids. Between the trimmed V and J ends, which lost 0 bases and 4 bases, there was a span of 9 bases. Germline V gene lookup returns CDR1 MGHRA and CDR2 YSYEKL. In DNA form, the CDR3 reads TGCGCCAGCAGCCAAGACGACAGAGGCTATGGCTACACCTTC. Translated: CASSQDDRGYGYTF.

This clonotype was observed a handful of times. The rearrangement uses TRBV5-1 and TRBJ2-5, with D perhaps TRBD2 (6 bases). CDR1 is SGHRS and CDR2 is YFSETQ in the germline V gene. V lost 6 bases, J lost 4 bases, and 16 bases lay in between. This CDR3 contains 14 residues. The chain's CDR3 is CASTPRGGLETQYF. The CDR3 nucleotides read TGCGCCAGCACCCCTCGAGGAGGGTTAGAGACCCAGTACTTC.

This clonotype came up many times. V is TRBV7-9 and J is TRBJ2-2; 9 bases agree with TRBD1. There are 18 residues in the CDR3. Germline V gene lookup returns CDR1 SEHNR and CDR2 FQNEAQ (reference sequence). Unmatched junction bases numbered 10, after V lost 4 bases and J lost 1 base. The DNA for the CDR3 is TGTGCCAGCAGCTCCCCTCGTCGGGGACAGGGGAACACCGGGGAGCTGTTTTTT. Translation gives CASSSPRRGQGNTGELFF.

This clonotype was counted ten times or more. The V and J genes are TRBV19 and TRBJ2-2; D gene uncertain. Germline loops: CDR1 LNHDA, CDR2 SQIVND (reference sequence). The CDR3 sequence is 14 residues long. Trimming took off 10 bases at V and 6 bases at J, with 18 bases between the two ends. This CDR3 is CATMIWGGAGELFF. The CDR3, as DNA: TGTGCCACCATGATCTGGGGTGGAGCCGGGGAGCTGTTTTTT.

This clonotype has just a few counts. The CDR3 loop reads CASSSYRNTEAFF. CDR3 nucleotide sequence: TGTGCCAGCAGCTCCTACAGGAACACTGAAGCTTTCTTT. This chain uses TRBV7-3 with TRBJ1-1; no clear D. CDR1 is SGHTA and CDR2 is FQGTGA in the germline V gene. Trimming stripped 4 bases from V and 1 base from J, with 7 bases between. The length of the CDR3 is 13 residues. The full variable domain, rest sourced from reference TRBV7-3 and TRBJ1-1, is GAGVSQTPSNKVTEKGKYVELRCDPISGHTALYWYRQSLGQGPEFLIYFQGTGAADDSGLPNDRFFAVRPEGSVSTLKIQRTERGDSAVYLCASSSYRNTEAFFGQGTRLTVV.

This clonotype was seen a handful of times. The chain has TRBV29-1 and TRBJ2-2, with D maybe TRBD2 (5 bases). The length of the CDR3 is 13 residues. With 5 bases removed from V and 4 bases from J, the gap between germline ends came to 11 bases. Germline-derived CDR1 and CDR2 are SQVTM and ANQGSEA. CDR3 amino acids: CSVPASFTGELFF. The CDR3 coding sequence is TGCAGCGTTCCGGCTAGCTTCACCGGGGAGCTGTTTTTT.

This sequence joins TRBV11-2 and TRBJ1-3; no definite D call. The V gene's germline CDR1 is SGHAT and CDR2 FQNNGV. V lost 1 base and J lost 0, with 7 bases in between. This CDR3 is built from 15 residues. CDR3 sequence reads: CASSLGDFSGNTIYF. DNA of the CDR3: TGTGCCAGCAGCTTAGGGGATTTCTCTGGAAACACCATATATTTT.

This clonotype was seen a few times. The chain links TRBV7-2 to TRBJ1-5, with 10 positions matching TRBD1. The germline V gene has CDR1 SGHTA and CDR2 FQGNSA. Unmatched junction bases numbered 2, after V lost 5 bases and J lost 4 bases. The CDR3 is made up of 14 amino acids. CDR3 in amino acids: CASSQGQGNQPQHF. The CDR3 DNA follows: TGTGCCAGCAGCCAGGGACAGGGGAATCAGCCCCAGCATTTT.

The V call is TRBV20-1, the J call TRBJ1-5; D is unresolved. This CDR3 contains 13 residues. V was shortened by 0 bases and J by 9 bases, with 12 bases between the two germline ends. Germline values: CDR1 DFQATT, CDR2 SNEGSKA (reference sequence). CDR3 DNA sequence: TGCAGTGCTAGAGAGCGGGAGGCTCCGCCCCAGCATTTT. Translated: CSAREREAPPQHF.

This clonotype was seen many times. CDR3 region: CSVELPLAGAGGEQFF. In DNA form, the CDR3 reads TGCAGCGTTGAACTCCCTTTAGCGGGAGCGGGCGGTGAGCAGTTCTTC. The chain joins TRBV29-1 to TRBJ2-1, with 9 bases that match TRBD2. CDR3 length equals 16 residues. The V gene's germline CDR1 is SQVTM and CDR2 ANQGSEA. After removal of 2 bases from V and 9 bases from J, the junction contained 14 bases not matched to a gene.